Listed below are T cell receptor beta chains from one sample, sequenced in a study of blood T cells in healthy people across ages. TCRdb re-analysed the 5' RACE reads in MiXCR, keeping a single row per CDR3 protein. The data hold hundreds of thousands of distinct CDR3 sequences, with 40% to 65% observed a single time. Sequencing was done on a sample of blood. These receptors came from a man older than 75 in good health. Each CDR3 is given with its conserved first and last residue. D genes are given only for firm matches. The size entry is marked missing in some rows and otherwise reads once, few, many or a size class.

v_call	d_call	j_call	clone_size	cdr3_nt	cdr3_aa
TRBV4-1	NA	TRBJ1-4	NA	TGCGCCAGCAGTCTCACAGGCCCCGAAAAACTGTTTTTT	CASSLTGPEKLFF
TRBV9	NA	TRBJ1-1	many	TGTGCCAGCAGCCCGACCCCCGTGAACACTGAAGCTTTCTTT	CASSPTPVNTEAFF
TRBV5-1	NA	TRBJ1-4	NA	TGCGCCAGCAGCTTGCCAGGGAGAAATGAAAAACTGTTTTTT	CASSLPGRNEKLFF
TRBV7-9	NA	TRBJ1-6	few	TGTGCCAGCAGCTTAGCGGGGGGAAATTCACCCCTCCACTTT	CASSLAGGNSPLHF
TRBV21-1	NA	TRBJ2-3	few	TGTGCCAGCAGCAAAGGTCTGAGCTGGGGCAGGGGGCACAGATACGCGTATTTT	CASSKGLSWGRGHRYAYF
TRBV5-6	TRBD1	TRBJ2-5	NA	TGTGCCAGCAGCCGACAGGGTTTAGGGGAGACCCAGTACTTC	CASSRQGLGETQYF
TRBV12-3/TRBV12-4	TRBD2	TRBJ2-1	NA	TGTGCCAGCAGCCAGACTAGCGACATCTACAATGAGCAGTTCTTC	CASSQTSDIYNEQFF
TRBV28	TRBD2	TRBJ2-3	once	TGTGCCAGCAGTCTGGACTCTAGCGGGGGCAGCACAGATACGCAGTATTTT	CASSLDSSGGSTDTQYF
TRBV5-1	TRBD1	TRBJ1-4	NA	TGCGCCAGCAGCTGGGGACAGGATTCGAGTGAAAAACTGTTTTTT	CASSWGQDSSEKLFF
TRBV24-1	NA	TRBJ2-1	once	TGTGCCACCACCAACTCGTACAATGAGCAGTTCTTC	CATTNSYNEQFF
TRBV2	NA	TRBJ2-7	NA	TGTGCCAGCAGTGACCCCTCTAGAGACGAGCAGTACTTC	CASSDPSRDEQYF
TRBV20-1	TRBD2	TRBJ2-7	few	TGCAGTGCTTGGACTAGCGTACAGACCGAGCAGTACTTC	CSAWTSVQTEQYF
TRBV28	NA	TRBJ2-1	few	TGTGCCAGCCGACAGGCGTCCTACAATGAGCAGTTCTTC	CASRQASYNEQFF
TRBV28	NA	TRBJ2-7	NA	TGTGCCAGCGGAGAGGGGGAGACCCGGTACTTC	CASGEGETRYF
TRBV6-2/TRBV6-3	NA	TRBJ2-1	NA	TGTGCCAGCAGTTACGCGGACTTGGGGTACAATGAGCAGTTCTTC	CASSYADLGYNEQFF
TRBV14	TRBD2	TRBJ2-1	NA	TGTGCCAGCAGCCAAGGGACTAGCGGGAGAGTTAATGAGCAGTTCTTC	CASSQGTSGRVNEQFF
TRBV4-2	TRBD2	TRBJ2-7	NA	TGTGCCAGCAGCCCGGGACTAGCGGGAGGCACCTCCTACGAGCAGTACTTC	CASSPGLAGGTSYEQYF
TRBV6-5	NA	TRBJ1-5	NA	TGTGCCAGCAGTTACGGGACCGAGAGAGGTTATAGCAATCAGCCCCAGCATTTT	CASSYGTERGYSNQPQHF
TRBV4-1	NA	TRBJ1-2	NA	TGCGCCAGCAGCCAAGATGGGGCAGGGAAGGGCGGCTACACCTTC	CASSQDGAGKGGYTF
TRBV29-1	TRBD2	TRBJ2-1	NA	TGCAGCGCTCCCGGTATTAGCGGGAGGGGGGACACCGGGCAGTTCTTC	CSAPGISGRGDTGQFF
TRBV12-3/TRBV12-4	NA	TRBJ2-3	NA	TGTGCCAGCAGACCCCGGGGGAGATACGCGTATTTT	CASRPRGRYAYF
TRBV18	NA	TRBJ1-2	NA	TGTGCCAGCTCACCCTGGACGGGAGCTAACTATGGCTACACCTTC	CASSPWTGANYGYTF
TRBV29-1	NA	TRBJ2-1	many	TGCAGCGTTGAAGATACCGGGAGACATTCCTACAATGAGCAGTTCTTC	CSVEDTGRHSYNEQFF
TRBV5-1	NA	TRBJ2-7	NA	TGCGCCAGCAGCCCTGGAGGGCAGGGCTTCGAGCAGTACTTC	CASSPGGQGFEQYF
TRBV18	NA	TRBJ2-3	NA	TGTGCCAGCTCACCATTGGCCCGAGGAGATACGCAGTATTTT	CASSPLARGDTQYF
TRBV4-1	NA	TRBJ2-7	few	TGCGCCAGCAGCCAAGAGGGGCAGGTTAAATCCTACGAGCAGTACTTC	CASSQEGQVKSYEQYF
TRBV10-3	TRBD1	TRBJ2-5	NA	TGTGCCATCAGTGAGTCGACCCCGGGACAGGGAAAAGAGACCCAGTACTTC	CAISESTPGQGKETQYF
TRBV10-3	TRBD1	TRBJ1-2	NA	TGTGCCATTGCCGGGACAGGGGGTCTCTGGAACTATGGCTACACCTTC	CAIAGTGGLWNYGYTF
TRBV18	TRBD1	TRBJ1-2	NA	TGTGCCAGCTCGGCGGACAGGAGCTATGGCTACACCTTC	CASSADRSYGYTF
TRBV10-3	TRBD2	TRBJ2-3	NA	TGTGCCATCTCGAGCTTGGGCGGGAGTACAGATACGCAGTATTTT	CAISSLGGSTDTQYF
TRBV13	TRBD2	TRBJ2-3	few	TGTGCCAGCAGCCTAGGCGGGAGGGCAGATACGCAGTATTTT	CASSLGGRADTQYF
TRBV18	TRBD2	TRBJ2-1	NA	TGTGCCAGCTCACCGACTAGCGGGGGCCAAAGTGAGCAGTTCTTC	CASSPTSGGQSEQFF
TRBV7-3	NA	TRBJ2-4	few	TGTGCCAGCAGCCCCACCCGGCTGGGATTAGCCAAAAACATTCAGTACTTC	CASSPTRLGLAKNIQYF